This T cell receptor beta chain was recovered during a study of CD8+CD57+ T cells in acquired aplastic anemia. Both TCR beta VDJ combination and CDR3 sequence profiling were carried out. Genomic DNA was the template for this profiling. Each CDR3 protein is one row after TCRdb ran MiXCR on the reads. The sample holds hundreds of thousands of distinct CDR3 sequences; 56% are singletons and the top ten take 1% to 1.5%. Selection for sequencing was limited to patients who had shown CD8+CD57+ cell expansion by flow cytometry. This CDR3 has 15 amino acids. Trimming took 7 bases from V and 0 from J; bases not matched to a gene: 8. Germline V gives CDR1 SNHLY, CDR2 FYNNEI.

Sequencing used sorted CD4+, CD8+, or CD8+CD57+ T cells (not recorded which) from PBMCs. This receptor was obtained from a human donor with aplastic anemia. This sequence joins TRBV2 and TRBJ1-1, with TRBD1 identical over 7 bases. The CDR3 coding sequence is TGTGCCAGCACCCCAGCACAGGGGCTGAACACTGAAGCTTTCTTT. This translates into CASTPAQGLNTEAFF. The full variable domain, with the rest looked up from reference TRBV2 and TRBJ1-1, is EPEVTQTPSHQVTQMGQEVILRCVPISNHLYFYWYRQILGQKVEFLVSFYNNEISEKSEIFDDQFSVERPDGSNFTLKIRSTKLEDSAMYFCASTPAQGLNTEAFFGQGTRLTVV.